The 18 T cell receptor beta chains reported below all come from one sample, sequenced in a study of control samples from healthy donors and cancer patients. The protocol was immunoSEQ multiplex PCR, while the TCRdb copy is restricted to in-frame clones and leaves out a portion. The sample records approximately 100,000 clones, roughly 82% being singletons. The specimen was blood. Receptors were obtained from a man aged 55 to 70 in good health.

The J gene is TRBJ1-4, the V gene TRBV30; possible D gene TRBD1, 6 bases. Germline CDR1 reads GTSNPN; CDR2 reads SVGIG (reference sequence). There are 16 residues in the CDR3. The chain's CDR3 is CALWVGGLGDTEKLFF. CDR3 in DNA: TGTGCTTTATGGGTCGGGGGGCTGGGGGATACTGAAAAACTGTTTTTT.

This chain uses TRBV5-1 with TRBJ2-1, with D perhaps TRBD1 or TRBD2 (5 bases each). The CDR3 is made up of 15 amino acids. CDR1 SGHRS and CDR2 YFSETQ come from the germline V gene. V lost 5 bases to trimming and J lost 5 bases, with 17 bases between them. DNA for the CDR3: TGCGCCAGCAGGGCCTCCGGGACGAGAGACAATGAGCAGTTCTTC. It translates to CASRASGTRDNEQFF.

The rearrangement joins TRBV6-4 to TRBJ2-3; D unresolved. CDR3 length: 14 residues. From germline, CDR1 is MRHNA and CDR2 SNTAGT. Trimming shortened V by 0 bases and J by 1 base, and 5 bases separated the two germline ends. CDR3 in amino acids: CASSDSERTDTQYF. The CDR3 nucleotides read TGTGCCAGCAGTGACTCGGAGCGCACAGATACGCAGTATTTT.

Only a few counts were recorded for this clone. V gene TRBV7-7 combines with J gene TRBJ2-7; 9 nucleotides match TRBD1. The CDR3 is made up of 14 amino acids. Germline V lookup: CDR1 SSHAT, CDR2 FNYEAQ (reference sequence). V shed 5 bases and J 6 bases; nucleotides not matched to a gene: 8. CDR3 nucleotide sequence: TGTGCCAGCAGCGTAGGGGGGACAGGGTCCGAGCAGTACTTC. It codes for CASSVGGTGSEQYF.

The V call is TRBV16, the J call TRBJ1-1, with D unclear. The germline V and J ends were trimmed by 7 bases and 4 bases, with 10 bases remaining between them. The CDR3 is 12 residues long. Per the germline V gene, CDR1 is KGHSY and CDR2 is FQNENV. The CDR3: CASTPVITEAFF. CDR3 DNA: TGTGCCAGCACCCCAGTCATCACTGAAGCTTTCTTT.

This chain connects TRBV9 to TRBJ1-3; D gene uncertain. Germline V gene sequence: CDR1 SGDLS, CDR2 YYNGEE. V lost 0 bases to trimming and J lost 4 bases, with 26 bases between them. This CDR3 is built from 20 residues. CDR3 loop: CASSVDQSVSSPRSGNTIYF. In DNA, the CDR3 is TGTGCCAGCAGCGTAGACCAGAGTGTTTCAAGCCCCAGATCCGGAAACACCATATATTTT.

The V gene is TRBV11-2, the J gene TRBJ2-7; perhaps TRBD2 as D (5 bases). This CDR3 is built from 17 residues. The V and J ends lost 1 base and 4 bases respectively, with 20 bases between them. Germline CDR1 and CDR2: SGHAT and FQNNGV. The CDR3 DNA reads as TGTGCCAGCAGCTTAGCCGCCACGGGAATATTCCCTTACGAGCAGTACTTC. Amino acid sequence: CASSLAATGIFPYEQYF.

This sequence joins TRBV20-1 and TRBJ2-1; D gene uncertain. Between the trimmed V and J ends, which lost 3 bases and 5 bases, there was a span of 5 bases. CDR1 and CDR2 (germline): DFQATT, SNEGSKA (reference sequence). The CDR3 runs to 11 residues. CDR3: CSASLNNEQFF. CDR3 DNA sequence: TGCAGTGCTAGTTTGAACAATGAGCAGTTCTTC.

The gene calls are TRBV10-3 and TRBJ2-1; 11 nucleotides align to TRBD2. The germline V gene encodes CDR1 ENHRY and CDR2 SYGVKD. Trimming removed 4 bases from V and 0 bases from J; junction bases left unmatched: 5. The CDR3 is 17 amino acids. CDR3: CAISGDGTSGSYNEQFF. CDR3 DNA sequence: TGTGCCATCAGTGGGGACGGGACTAGCGGCTCCTACAATGAGCAGTTCTTC.

This clone was picked up one time. The chain employs TRBV29-1 and TRBJ2-5; D gene uncertain. This CDR3 spans 11 amino acids. Between the trimmed V and J ends, which lost 4 bases and 9 bases, there was a span of 12 bases. Looked up from germline, CDR1 is SQVTM and CDR2 is ANQGSEA. The CDR3 reads CSVVDRVAQYF. The CDR3 DNA reads TGCAGCGTTGTTGATCGGGTGGCCCAGTACTTC.

The chain carries TRBV7-2 and TRBJ2-7; the match to TRBD2 covers 8 bases. Germline CDR1 reads SGHTA; CDR2 reads FQGNSA. The V segment lost 0 bases and the J segment 1 base; nucleotides outside the gene matches: 5. The CDR3 spans 16 residues. The CDR3 is CASSLARGAASYEQYF. The CDR3 bases are TGTGCCAGCAGCTTAGCGCGGGGGGCGGCATCCTACGAGCAGTACTTC.

This clone was found once. The chain joins TRBV6-4 to TRBJ1-2; D unclear. V was cut by 0 bases and J by 3 bases, with 14 bases left in between. From germline, CDR1 is MRHNA and CDR2 SNTAGT. The CDR3 sequence is 16 residues long. CDR3: CASSDSAEGGHYGYTF. In DNA, the CDR3 is TGTGCCAGCAGTGACTCGGCGGAGGGAGGGCACTATGGCTACACCTTC.

V is TRBV7-6 and J is TRBJ2-2; 7 nucleotides agree with TRBD2. CDR3 length: 16 residues. Germline assignment: CDR1 SGHVS and CDR2 FNYEAQ. With 2 bases clipped from V and 1 base from J, the junction kept 4 bases outside the gene matches. For the CDR3, the DNA is TGTGCCAGCAGCTTACAGGCTAGCGGGAACACCGGGGAGCTGTTTTTT. It encodes CASSLQASGNTGELFF.

This sequence joins TRBV5-1 and TRBJ2-1; 11 bases fit TRBD2. Germline CDR1 SGHRS, CDR2 YFSETQ. The CDR3 loop spans 18 amino acids. The trim removed 4 bases at V and 4 bases at J, leaving 13 bases unmatched. The CDR3 sequence: CASSIEGWGTSGYNEQFF. The DNA for the CDR3 is TGCGCCAGCAGCATCGAGGGTTGGGGGACTAGCGGTTACAATGAGCAGTTCTTC.

This chain uses TRBV21-1 with TRBJ2-7; the table's D gene call, TRBD2, was not cross checked with the DNA. TRBV21-1 is tagged as a pseudogene. This CDR3 is built from 17 residues. CDR3: CASSKMRQGGSSGEQYF. Written as DNA, the CDR3 is TGTGCCAGCAGCAAAATGAGGCAGGGAGGCTCCTCCGGCGAGCAGTACTTC.

The V call is TRBV28, the J call TRBJ1-1, with 9 nucleotides matching TRBD1. V was pared by 5 bases and J by 4 bases, with 5 bases of the junction left unmatched. This CDR3 is built from 14 residues. Germline CDR1 reads MDHEN; CDR2 reads SYDVKM. The CDR3 sequence is CASSAQTGGTEAFF. As DNA, the CDR3 is TGTGCCAGCAGTGCCCAGACAGGGGGCACTGAAGCTTTCTTT.

This chain joins TRBV5-1 and TRBJ1-2; TRBD1 aligns across 10 bases. This CDR3 region has 15 residues. The germline CDR1 and CDR2 sequences are SGHRS and YFSETQ. The V gene end was trimmed by 0 bases and the J gene end by 8 bases; junction bases not matched to a gene: 7. The CDR3 reads CASSLGTGGPRGYTF. CDR3 coding DNA: TGCGCCAGCAGCTTGGGGACAGGGGGACCACGGGGCTACACCTTC.

J is TRBJ2-2 and V is TRBV11-2; tentatively, D is TRBD2 (5 bases). The CDR3 sequence is 15 residues long. Germline values: CDR1 SGHAT, CDR2 FQNNGV. V lost 4 bases to trimming and J lost 5 bases, with 14 bases between them. The CDR3 loop is CASSSRRTATGELFF. CDR3 nucleotide sequence: TGTGCCAGCAGCTCACGGAGGACCGCGACCGGGGAGCTGTTTTTT.